This T cell receptor (beta chain) was profiled in a study of molecular identifiers for immune sequencing clone quantification. Study details: In replicates, RNA taken from approximately 20,000 or 98,000 naive CD8 cells was divided five ways, and four portions underwent sequencing. Study observations and caveats: In naive cells, under 1% of molecules belonged to clones above 20 RNA copies, against over 99% in effector cells.

Previously described methods and listed TCR primers were used for bulk TCR libraries. TCRdb reanalysed the PCR reads using MiXCR and keeps one entry per CDR3 protein. The sample holds more than 300,000 distinct CDR3 sequences, 20% to 25% seen once. Naive CD8 T cell sorting was performed on the CD8+CD4-CCR7+CD45RA+ phenotype. This clonotype was seen a handful of times. Its antigen is not known. Per germline, CDR1 MDHEN and CDR2 SYDVKM. The CDR3 spans 17 residues. V was shortened by 4 bases and J by 6 bases, with 23 bases between the two germline ends. The clonotype originates from a human donor in good health. Some libraries in this study had Jurkat cell RNA spiked in. Specimen: naive CD8+ T cells from blood, with Jurkat cell RNA spiked in. Subset given: FACS-sorted CD8+CD4-CCR7+CD45RA+ naive T cells. The chain uses TRBV28 and TRBJ2-3; a possible D gene is TRBD2 (6 bases). In DNA form, the CDR3 reads TGTGCCAGCAGTTACCGCCATTATGGGGACTTGGCTGATACGCAGTATTTT. It encodes CASSYRHYGDLADTQYF. The whole variable domain, remainder taken from reference TRBV28 and TRBJ2-3, is DVKVTQSSRYLVKRTGEKVFLECVQDMDHENMFWYRQDPGLGLRLIYFSYDVKMKEKGDIPEGYSVSREKKERFSLILESASTNQTSMYLCASSYRHYGDLADTQYFGPGTRLTVL.